This T cell receptor (beta chain) was sequenced during a study of Tregs in tolerant kidney transplant recipients. The data were produced by immunoSEQ multiplex PCR, yet TCRdb's version contains in-frame clones alone and is incomplete. Of roughly 52,000 clones listed, about 89% are singletons. Germline assignment: CDR1 SNHLY and CDR2 FYNNEI. V was pared by 0 bases and J by 2 bases, with 1 base of the junction left unmatched. The CDR3 extends over 15 amino acids. Mixed chimerism was transient after nonmyeloablative marrow transplants from related graft donors. The TCR originated in a human patient who received a combined kidney and bone marrow transplant. The T cells may partly be graft donor cells. The chain uses TRBV2 and TRBJ2-5; 9 bases match TRBD1. The sample in question was CD8+ T cells from blood (PBMCs), obtained 24 months after the transplant. CDR3 in DNA: TGTGCCAGCAGTGAAGCGACAGGGGGGCAAGAGACCCAGTACTTC. Its translation: CASSEATGGQETQYF.